These T cell receptor beta chains were read from a single sample in a study of CD8+ T cells in alopecia areata. This table comes from immunoSEQ multiplex PCR, and its TCRdb copy is limited to in-frame clones, with some not included. The repertoire includes approximately 63,000 clones, approximately 61% of them detected once, and approximately 17% sits in the top ten. This sample comprised CD8+ T cells sorted from blood, obtained at week 0. Every receptor here comes from a human donor with alopecia areata. Both conserved end residues are part of each CDR3. The D gene is left open where the match is weak. Where a row states a size, it is once, few, many or the class of an expanded clone; other rows omit it.

CDR3: CASSLTAGGLDEQFF
DNA: TGTGCCAGCAGCTTGACTGCAGGGGGCTTAGATGAGCAGTTCTTC
size: few
V: TRBV5-4
J: TRBJ2-1
D: TRBD1

CDR3: CSVPGQGFTEAFF
DNA: TGCAGCGTTCCGGGACAGGGGTTCACTGAAGCTTTCTTT
size: .
V: TRBV29-1
J: TRBJ1-1
D: TRBD1

CDR3: CSVRKRRGEGNQPQHF
DNA: TGCAGCGTGAGGAAACGGAGAGGAGAAGGCAATCAGCCCCAGCATTTT
size: .
V: TRBV29-1
J: TRBJ1-5
D: .

CDR3: CSAPGANEQFF
DNA: TGCAGTGCTCCGGGAGCCAATGAGCAGTTCTTC
size: .
V: TRBV20-1
J: TRBJ2-1
D: .

CDR3: CASSLGQVPQIWGYTF
DNA: TGTGCCAGCAGTTTAGGACAGGTTCCCCAAATTTGGGGCTACACCTTC
size: .
V: TRBV28
J: TRBJ1-2
D: TRBD1

CDR3: CASSQDTGTGVLNEQFF
DNA: TGCGCCAGCAGCCAAGATACCGGGACTGGGGTATTGAATGAGCAGTTCTTC
size: .
V: TRBV4-1
J: TRBJ2-1
D: .

CDR3: CASRVFSNQPQHF
DNA: TGTGCCAGCCGCGTTTTTAGCAATCAGCCCCAGCATTTT
size: .
V: TRBV28
J: TRBJ1-5
D: .

CDR3: CASSQDRGGPPDTQYF
DNA: TGTGCCAGCAGCCAAGATCGCGGGGGGCCGCCAGATACGCAGTATTTT
size: .
V: TRBV4-2
J: TRBJ2-3
D: TRBD2

CDR3: CASSFTGEQFF
DNA: TGTGCCAGCAGCTTTACTGGTGAGCAGTTCTTC
size: .
V: TRBV7-2
J: TRBJ2-1
D: .

CDR3: CASSPGQGLSYEQYF
DNA: TGTGCCAGCAGCCCCGGACAGGGGTTATCCTACGAGCAGTACTTC
size: .
V: TRBV5-5
J: TRBJ2-7
D: TRBD1

CDR3: CASSLSQGADTQYF
DNA: TGTGCCAGCAGTTTATCACAGGGGGCAGATACGCAGTATTTT
size: .
V: TRBV27
J: TRBJ2-3
D: TRBD1

CDR3: CASSVGVGQPQHF
DNA: TGCGCCAGCAGCGTGGGGGTGGGTCAGCCCCAGCATTTT
size: once
V: TRBV5-1
J: TRBJ1-5
D: .

CDR3: CASSFGQYYGYTF
DNA: TGTGCCAGCAGTTTCGGGCAGTACTATGGCTACACCTTC
size: .
V: TRBV6-5
J: TRBJ1-2
D: .

CDR3: CATSGRTSGTEAFF
DNA: TGTGCCACCAGCGGGCGGACATCGGGCACTGAAGCTTTCTTT
size: .
V: TRBV15
J: TRBJ1-1
D: .

CDR3: CASRGLAAYNEQFF
DNA: TGTGCCAGCAGGGGACTAGCGGCCTACAATGAGCAGTTCTTC
size: .
V: TRBV5-6
J: TRBJ2-1
D: TRBD2

CDR3: CASSYLRGAEYNEQFF
DNA: TGTGCCAGCAGCTACCTCAGGGGGGCGGAATACAATGAGCAGTTCTTC
size: .
V: TRBV5-6
J: TRBJ2-1
D: .

CDR3: CASSQVWQANSGANVLTF
DNA: TGCGCCAGCAGCCAAGTTTGGCAGGCGAACTCTGGGGCCAACGTCCTGACTTTC
size: .
V: TRBV4-1
J: TRBJ2-6
D: .

CDR3: CASTRGGGSYEQYF
DNA: TGTGCCAGCACTCGAGGTGGGGGCTCCTACGAGCAGTACTTC
size: .
V: TRBV11-2
J: TRBJ2-7
D: .

CDR3: CSVPDRGTGELFF
DNA: TGCAGCGTTCCCGACAGGGGAACCGGGGAGCTGTTTTTT
size: .
V: TRBV29-1
J: TRBJ2-2
D: TRBD1

CDR3: CAWAEHGDTQYF
DNA: TGTGCCTGGGCCGAACACGGTGATACGCAGTATTTT
size: .
V: TRBV30
J: TRBJ2-3
D: .

CDR3: CASSQDGQGREKLFF
DNA: TGCGCCAGCAGCCAAGATGGACAGGGACGTGAAAAACTGTTTTTT
size: .
V: TRBV4-1
J: TRBJ1-4
D: TRBD1

CDR3: CSAGGQGANTGELFF
DNA: TGCAGCGCCGGCGGACAGGGGGCTAACACCGGGGAGCTGTTTTTT
size: .
V: TRBV29-1
J: TRBJ2-2
D: TRBD1

CDR3: CSVEDWRENSYNEQFF
DNA: TGCAGCGTTGAAGATTGGAGGGAGAACTCCTACAATGAGCAGTTCTTC
size: once
V: TRBV29-1
J: TRBJ2-1
D: .

CDR3: CASSLTQGAYSPLHF
DNA: TGTGCCAGCAGTTTAACGCAGGGGGCTTATTCACCCCTCCACTTT
size: .
V: TRBV27
J: TRBJ1-6
D: TRBD1

CDR3: CASSVDSGEQFF
DNA: TGTGCCAGCAGCGTAGATAGTGGGGAGCAGTTCTTC
size: once
V: TRBV9
J: TRBJ2-1
D: .

CDR3: CATGTVFQPQHF
DNA: TGTGCCACCGGGACAGTATTTCAGCCCCAGCATTTT
size: .
V: TRBV27
J: TRBJ1-5
D: TRBD1

CDR3: CASSQQGTISNQPQHF
DNA: TGCGCCAGCAGCCAGCAGGGAACGATTAGCAATCAGCCCCAGCATTTT
size: .
V: TRBV4-1
J: TRBJ1-5
D: .